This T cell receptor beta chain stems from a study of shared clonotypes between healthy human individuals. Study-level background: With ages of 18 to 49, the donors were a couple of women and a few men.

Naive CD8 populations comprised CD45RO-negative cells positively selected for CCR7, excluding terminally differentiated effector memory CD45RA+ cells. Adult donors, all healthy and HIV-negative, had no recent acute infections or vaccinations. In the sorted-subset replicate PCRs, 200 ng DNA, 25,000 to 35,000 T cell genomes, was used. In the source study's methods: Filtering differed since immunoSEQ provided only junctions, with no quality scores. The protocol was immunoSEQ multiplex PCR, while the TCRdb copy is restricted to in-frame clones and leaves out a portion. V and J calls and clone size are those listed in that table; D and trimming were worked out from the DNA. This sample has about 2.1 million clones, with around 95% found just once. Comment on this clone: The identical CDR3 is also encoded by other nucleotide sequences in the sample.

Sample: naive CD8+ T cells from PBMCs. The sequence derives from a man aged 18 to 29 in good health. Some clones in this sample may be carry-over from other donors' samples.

Here the CDR3 reads CASSLQGDTQYF. For the CDR3, the DNA is TGTGCCAGCAGCTTACAAGGGGATACGCAGTATTTT. The chain has TRBV7-9 and TRBJ2-3; D is unresolved. V was cut by 2 bases and J by 6 bases, with 6 bases left in between. The germline gives CDR1 SEHNR, CDR2 FQNEAQ (reference sequence). The CDR3 spans 12 residues.